This T cell receptor (beta chain) emerged from a study of shared clonotypes between healthy human individuals. Study conclusions and caveats: Tissues were not sampled, only blood, and their repertoires likely differ.

As originally analysed: With immunoSEQ giving junction-only sequences and no quality scores, filtering differed. The repertoire was sequenced with immunoSEQ multiplex PCR; TCRdb's copy has only in-frame clones and lacks some. The DNA was the basis for D and trimming; V, J and clone size are from that table. This sample has 2.3 million or so clones, with approximately 95% found just once. With respect to this clone: Its antigen is unidentified.

CD4+ cells yielded CD45RA+ naive and CD45RA-negative memory subsets. Source material: naive CD4+ T cells from PBMCs. The subset: CD45RA+ positively selected. This receptor was identified in a man aged 18 to 30 in good health. Some clones in this sample may be carry-over from other donors' samples.

The CDR3 sequence is CASSPEGLAGELFF. CDR3 sequence (DNA): TGCGCCAGCAGCCCCGAGGGGTTGGCCGGGGAGCTGTTTTTT. The chain recombines TRBV5-1 with TRBJ2-2, with D perhaps being TRBD1 or TRBD2 (5 bases each). The length of the CDR3 is 14 residues. Trimming pared 4 bases from V and 6 bases from J, leaving 13 bases between. Germline CDR1 and CDR2: SGHRS and YFSETQ.